This entry lists 21 T cell receptor beta chains sequenced from one sample in a study of shared clonotypes between healthy human individuals. Naive CD8 isolation took CD45RO-negative cells positively selected for CCR7 and excluded terminally differentiated effector memory CD45RA+ cells. The data were produced by immunoSEQ multiplex PCR, yet TCRdb's version contains in-frame clones alone and is incomplete. The sample holds about 2.1 million clones, just under 95% seen once. The sequencing input was naive CD8+ T cells from PBMCs. The receptors were gathered from a man between 18 and 35 years old in good health. Some clones in this sample may be carry-over from other donors' samples.

The genes are TRBV5-5 and TRBJ2-3; D perhaps matches TRBD2 (6 bases). This CDR3 has 18 residues. Deletions cut 4 bases from V and 1 base from J, with 22 bases between. CDR1 is SGHKS, CDR2 YYEKEE, per germline (reference sequence). CDR3 coding DNA: TGTGCCAGCAGCGGGGAGGTTCAGGGTCCTCTAGGCACAGATACGCAGTATTTT. Amino acids: CASSGEVQGPLGTDTQYF.

This chain connects TRBV10-3 to TRBJ2-1; 13 positions agree with TRBD2. Unmatched junction bases numbered 13, after V lost 10 bases and J lost 4 bases. Germline CDR1 ENHRY, CDR2 SYGVKD. The CDR3 has 17 residues. DNA of the CDR3: TGTGCCACCCTTAGTGGGACTAGCGGGGATTTATACAATGAGCAGTTCTTC. It encodes CATLSGTSGDLYNEQFF.

The rearrangement uses TRBV28 and TRBJ1-5, with D tentatively TRBD1 (6 bases). The length of the CDR3 is 14 residues. CDR1 is MDHEN, CDR2 SYDVKM, per germline. V was pared by 3 bases and J by 5 bases, with 11 bases between. The CDR3 here is CASSLGTRDQPQHF. In DNA form, the CDR3 reads TGTGCCAGCAGTTTGGGGACAAGAGATCAGCCCCAGCATTTT.

The V gene is TRBV11-2, the J gene TRBJ1-4; 10 bases are shared with TRBD1. This CDR3 comprises 17 residues. CDR1 and CDR2 from the germline V gene are SGHAT and FQNNGV. V lost 6 bases, J lost 5 bases, and 12 bases stayed unmatched. CDR3 region: CASRPDRGLDFNEKLFF. DNA of the CDR3: TGTGCCAGCAGACCCGACAGGGGGCTAGATTTCAATGAAAAACTGTTTTTT.

This sequence joins TRBV7-2 and TRBJ1-1, with D possibly TRBD1 on 6 matching bases. Trimming stripped 5 bases from V and 6 bases from J, with 7 bases between. CDR3 length: 11 amino acids. CDR1 is SGHTA and CDR2 is FQGNSA in the germline V gene. The CDR3 spells CASSQGPEAFF. CDR3 DNA: TGTGCCAGCAGCCAGGGGCCTGAAGCTTTCTTT.

The genes are TRBV19 and TRBJ1-2, with D unclear. Trimming pared 5 bases from V and 5 bases from J, leaving 12 bases between. The CDR3 consists of 13 residues. CDR1 is LNHDA and CDR2 is SQIVND in the germline V gene (reference sequence). CDR3 nucleotide sequence: TGTGCCAGTAGTGTGGGGATCAATTATGGCTACACCTTC. Translation gives CASSVGINYGYTF.

The V gene is TRBV11-1, the J gene TRBJ1-4; 11 nucleotides line up with TRBD1. CDR1 SGHAT and CDR2 FQDESV come from the germline V gene (reference sequence). CDR3 size: 15 residues. The V gene end was trimmed by 5 bases and the J gene end by 6 bases; junction bases not matched to a gene: 5. The CDR3 DNA sequence: TGTGCCAGCAGCGTGGACAGGGGGCTTGATGAAAAACTGTTTTTT. Translated: CASSVDRGLDEKLFF.

With respect to this clone: In the same sample, other DNA sequences code for this CDR3. The genes are TRBV27 and TRBJ1-2; unclear D gene. Germline V gene data show CDR1 as MNHEY and CDR2 as SMNVEV (reference sequence). The CDR3 runs 13 residues. Trimming took 3 bases from V and 4 from J, leaving 9 bases between them. This CDR3 reads CASSFGLTYGYTF. In nucleotides, the CDR3 is TGTGCCAGCAGTTTTGGTTTAACCTATGGCTACACCTTC.

This sequence joins TRBV28 and TRBJ2-5, with 9 positions matching TRBD2. This CDR3 spans 17 amino acids. Losses at the gene ends were 5 bases for V and 5 bases for J; bases not matched to a gene: 15. Per germline, CDR1 MDHEN and CDR2 SYDVKM. The CDR3 spells CASSARGLARRGETQYF. The CDR3 nucleotides are TGTGCCAGCAGTGCCCGAGGACTAGCGAGACGTGGGGAGACCCAGTACTTC.

This clone occurred once. The V gene is TRBV27, the J gene TRBJ2-7, with 9 bases aligning to TRBD2. Germline trimming cut 5 bases from V and 9 bases from J; bases unmatched to any gene: 11. The CDR3 loop spans 14 amino acids. Germline V gene data show CDR1 as MNHEY and CDR2 as SMNVEV (reference sequence). This CDR3 reads CASSLAGSSRGQYF. CDR3 nucleotides: TGTGCCAGCAGTCTAGCGGGATCTTCTCGGGGGCAGTACTTC.

The CDR3 DNA follows: TGTGCCAGCAGCTTATCCCCTATGGAACGGGAAGAGGAAGAGACCCAGTACTTC. Translated, it gives CASSLSPMEREEEETQYF. J is TRBJ2-5 and V is TRBV7-8; D possibly corresponds to TRBD2 (5 bases). This CDR3 is built from 18 residues. Germline CDR1 and CDR2: SGHVS and FQNEAQ. The V and J ends lost 2 bases and 3 bases respectively, with 22 bases between them.

The V and J genes are TRBV27 and TRBJ2-7; D may be TRBD1 or TRBD2 (5 bases each). The germline gives CDR1 MNHEY, CDR2 SMNVEV (reference sequence). The CDR3 is 14 residues long. Trimming removed 3 bases from V and 2 bases from J, with 11 bases in between. The CDR3 protein is CASSFMVGPYEQYF. The CDR3 coding sequence is TGTGCCAGCAGTTTCATGGTGGGACCCTACGAGCAGTACTTC.

The chain carries TRBV14 and TRBJ2-2; D unclear. Trimming removed 1 base from V and 0 bases from J, with 6 bases in between. In germline, CDR1 is SGHDN, CDR2 FVKESK. CDR3 length: 15 amino acids. The CDR3, as DNA: TGTGCCAGCAGCCAAGGGAACTCGAACACCGGGGAGCTGTTTTTT. This sequence encodes CASSQGNSNTGELFF. The full variable domain, with the rest looked up from reference TRBV14 and TRBJ2-2, is EAGVTQFPSHSVIEKGQTVTLRCDPISGHDNLYWYRRVMGKEIKFLLHFVKESKQDESGMPNNRFLAERTGGTYSTLKVQPAELEDSGVYFCASSQGNSNTGELFFGEGSRLTVL.

The V call is TRBV5-1, the J call TRBJ2-7, with unresolved D. The CDR3 has 17 amino acids. V was shortened by 3 bases and J by 0 bases, with 19 bases between the two germline ends. The V gene's germline CDR1 is SGHRS and CDR2 YFSETQ. The CDR3 protein is CASSSNPRTSTSYEQYF. In DNA form, the CDR3 reads TGCGCCAGCAGCTCGAATCCCCGGACCAGTACCTCCTACGAGCAGTACTTC.

Worth noting for this clone: The same CDR3 is also encoded by other DNA sequences in this sample. V is TRBV11-3 and J is TRBJ2-2, with D unresolved. This CDR3 spans 15 amino acids. V was cut by 5 bases and J by 2 bases, with 12 bases left in between. Looked up from germline, CDR1 is SGHNT and CDR2 is YENEEA. CDR3 region: CASSPGRANTGELFF. In DNA, the CDR3 is TGTGCCAGCAGCCCTGGACGAGCCAACACCGGGGAGCTGTTTTTT.

The chain joins TRBV7-9 to TRBJ1-1; 10 bases line up with TRBD1. CDR1 is SEHNR and CDR2 is FQNEAQ in the germline V gene (reference sequence). V trimming: 6 bases; J trimming: 3 bases; junction bases outside the gene matches: 4. This CDR3 region has 14 residues. CDR3 sequence (DNA): TGTGCCAGCAGAACCGGGACAGGGGACACTGAAGCTTTCTTT. Translating it yields CASRTGTGDTEAFF.

This clone was recorded only once. This chain joins TRBV19 and TRBJ1-1; D remains ambiguous. The length of the CDR3 is 13 residues. CDR1 is LNHDA and CDR2 is SQIVND in the germline V gene (reference sequence). The V and J ends lost 4 bases and 4 bases respectively, with 10 bases between them. The CDR3 protein is CASSTRPPTEAFF. The CDR3 DNA reads TGTGCCAGTAGTACTCGACCTCCCACTGAAGCTTTCTTT.

The chain recombines TRBV19 with TRBJ2-7; TRBD2 aligns across 7 bases. V was pared by 2 bases and J by 4 bases, with 14 bases of the junction left unmatched. The CDR3 covers 17 residues. CDR1 and CDR2 from the germline V gene are LNHDA and SQIVND (reference sequence). Here the CDR3 reads CASSIIPDGGSGYEQYF. The CDR3 DNA sequence: TGTGCCAGTAGTATAATCCCGGATGGCGGGAGTGGGTACGAGCAGTACTTC.

CDR3 protein: CASSLNSAREELFF. In DNA form, the CDR3 reads TGTGCCAGCAGCTTGAATAGTGCGCGGGAGGAGCTGTTTTTT. The V call is TRBV7-8, the J call TRBJ2-2; D might be TRBD2 (6 bases). Germline CDR1 reads SGHVS; CDR2 reads FQNEAQ. V lost 3 bases and J lost 10, with 15 bases in between. This CDR3 has 14 amino acids. The variable domain in full, completed from reference TRBV7-8 and TRBJ2-2, reads GAGVSQSPRYKVAKRGQDVALRCDPISGHVSLFWYQQALGQGPEFLTYFQNEAQLDKSGLPSDRFFAERPEGSVSTLKIQRTQQEDSAVYLCASSLNSAREELFFGEGSRLTVL.

The chain combines TRBV7-9 with TRBJ2-7; the D is unclear. CDR1 is SEHNR and CDR2 is FQNEAQ in the germline V gene (reference sequence). This CDR3 region has 12 residues. V gave up 5 bases and J gave up 2 bases, with 7 bases separating them. CDR3 residues: CASSPTPYEQYF. The CDR3 nucleotides read TGTGCCAGCAGCCCGACCCCCTACGAGCAGTACTTC. Based on the CDR3 plus reference TRBV7-9 and TRBJ2-7, the full variable domain is DTGVSQNPRHKITKRGQNVTFRCDPISEHNRLYWYRQTLGQGPEFLTYFQNEAQLEKSRLLSDRFSAERPKGSFSTLEIQRTEQGDSAMYLCASSPTPYEQYFGPGTRLTVT.

The genes are TRBV29-1 and TRBJ1-2; D gene unclear. In germline, CDR1 is SQVTM, CDR2 ANQGSEA. The CDR3 spans 14 residues. V lost 6 bases to trimming and J lost 4 bases, with 18 bases between them. In DNA, the CDR3 is TGCAGCGTCCAAACGAAGCTTTCACGCTATGGCTACACCTTC. Translating it yields CSVQTKLSRYGYTF.